This TCR beta chain originates from a study of read filtering for tumor transcriptome and immune sequencing. For the study at large: Whole-transcriptome libraries were prepared after DNase treatment. RNA-seq yielded only about 75 to 1,400 TCR reads, IR-seq about 3.5 to 10.27 million. Study conclusions and caveats: IR-seq captured clonotypes deeper and more reliably than RNA-seq. Single-read clonotypes: about 81.9% of IR-seq clonotypes (around 3.6% of reads), around three quarters of RNA-seq clonotypes (nearly 45% of reads).

Regarding this clonotype: The target antigen is unknown. It may be a read error: a sequence one base away is much more abundant.

From germline, CDR1 is SEHNR and CDR2 FQNEAQ (reference sequence). CDR3 length: 15 residues. From roughly 400 ng of RNA, a library with molecular barcoded alpha/delta and beta/gamma adaptors was made. TCRdb independently ran MiXCR on the reads; one entry per CDR3 protein. Of tens of thousands of distinct CDR3 sequences in the sample, 20% to 25% are singletons; the top ten hold more than 9.5%. Sample: a population of CD138-negative cells sorted from bone marrow. This receptor was taken from a donor aged 40 or older with multiple myeloma. The rearrangement joins TRBV7-9 to TRBJ2-3; TRBD1 aligns across 7 bases. Written as DNA, the CDR3 is TGTGCCAGCAGCCCTAGACAGGGTAGCACAGATACGCGGTATTTT. Protein: CASSPRQGSTDTRYF. The full variable domain, rest sourced from reference TRBV7-9 and TRBJ2-3, is DTGVSQNPRHKITKRGQNVTFRCDPISEHNRLYWYRQTLGQGPEFLTYFQNEAQLEKSRLLSDRFSAERPKGSFSTLEIQRTEQGDSAMYLCASSPRQGSTDTRYFGPGTRLTVL.